What follows are 22 T cell receptor beta chains derived from one specimen sequenced in a study of control samples from healthy donors and cancer patients. Here immunoSEQ multiplex PCR was the method, and the copy in TCRdb shows in-frame clones only, minus some. The sample lists 120,000 or so clones; roughly 92% were seen once. Sequenced material: PBMCs. These receptors all come from an elderly man with head and neck cancer.

The V call is TRBV6-6, the J call TRBJ1-3; D unresolved. V was cut by 2 bases and J by 4 bases, with 15 bases left in between. Germline CDR1 reads MNHNY; CDR2 reads SVGAGI (reference sequence). The CDR3 has 16 residues. The CDR3 DNA is TGTGCCAGCAGTTACGTTTCGGCGAGCTTCGGAAACACCATATATTTT. Its protein product is CASSYVSASFGNTIYF.

The table lists this clone with a count of one. One end of the junction varies from germline; a read error may be responsible. The chain has TRBV7-2 and TRBJ1-4; 7 bases agree with TRBD1. CDR1 is SGHTA and CDR2 is FQGNSA in the germline V gene. The CDR3 consists of 14 residues. Here the CDR3 DNA reads TGTGCCGGCAGCTTAGACAGGGTGCGTGAAAAACTGTTTTTT. Its translation is CAGSLDRVREKLFF.

The V and J genes are TRBV2 and TRBJ2-7, with 7 bases lining up with TRBD1. There are 16 residues in the CDR3. Germline CDR1 SNHLY, CDR2 FYNNEI. Trimming removed 5 bases from V and 6 bases from J; junction bases left unmatched: 16. CDR3 nucleotide sequence: TGTGCCAGCAGTCACCCTCGGACAGGCCCGGAGGTCGAGCAGTACTTC. It codes for CASSHPRTGPEVEQYF.

J is TRBJ1-5 and V is TRBV7-2; the D gene is possibly TRBD1 (6 bases). The CDR3 is made up of 18 amino acids. Per the germline V gene, CDR1 is SGHTA and CDR2 is FQGNSA. Trimming removed 1 base from V and 0 bases from J, with 16 bases in between. The CDR3 region is CASSLGEWGHYSNQPQHF. The CDR3 DNA is TGTGCCAGCAGCTTAGGGGAGTGGGGACACTATAGCAATCAGCCCCAGCATTTT.

The chain links TRBV19 to TRBJ1-5; D not resolved. V was trimmed by 8 bases and J by 7 bases, leaving 12 bases between them. The CDR3 spans 12 residues. Germline CDR1 is LNHDA and CDR2 is SQIVND (reference sequence). CDR3 protein: CASRFMSQPQHF. DNA for the CDR3: TGTGCCAGTCGGTTTATGAGCCAGCCCCAGCATTTT.

The J gene is TRBJ1-4, the V gene TRBV4-1; D is undetermined. The length of the CDR3 is 15 residues. Trimming shortened V by 1 base and J by 1 base, and 7 bases separated the two germline ends. Germline V gives CDR1 MGHRA, CDR2 YSYEKL. The DNA for the CDR3 is TGCGCCAGCAGCCAAGCACAGAGAACTAATGAAAAACTGTTTTTT. It yields the protein CASSQAQRTNEKLFF.

DNA of the CDR3: TGTGCCAGCAGTTTACGGGGAAACTATGGCTACACCTTC. Its protein product is CASSLRGNYGYTF. The chain employs TRBV28 and TRBJ1-2; D is undetermined. With 2 bases removed from V and 2 bases from J, the gap between germline ends came to 6 bases. The CDR3 sequence is 13 residues long. Germline CDR1 and CDR2: MDHEN and SYDVKM.

This rearrangement joins TRBV3-1 (or the pseudogene TRBV3-2) to TRBJ2-2, with D possibly TRBD2 on 5 matching bases. Looked up from germline, CDR1 is LGHDT and CDR2 is YNNKEL (reference sequence). CDR3 length: 16 amino acids. V lost 0 bases to trimming and J lost 6 bases, with 14 bases between them. CDR3 bases: TGTGCCAGCAGCCAAGAGCTAGCCGGACTTCCCGGGGAGCTGTTTTTT. Translating gives CASSQELAGLPGELFF.

The chain carries TRBV4-1 and TRBJ2-7, with 7 bases lining up with TRBD2. From germline, CDR1 is MGHRA and CDR2 YSYEKL. This CDR3 contains 16 residues. V trimming: 0 bases; J trimming: 5 bases; junction bases outside the gene matches: 10. CDR3 residues: CASSQDGRVGLDEQYF. The CDR3 DNA reads TGCGCCAGCAGCCAAGATGGCAGGGTTGGACTAGACGAGCAGTACTTC.

CDR3 sequence (DNA): TGTGCCAGCAGTCCCGGACAGGGTAATGAAAAACTGTTTTTT. This sequence encodes CASSPGQGNEKLFF. This chain uses TRBV6-5 with TRBJ1-4, with 8 bases fitting TRBD1. CDR3 length: 14 amino acids. The germline gives CDR1 MNHEY, CDR2 SVGAGI. V lost 5 bases, J lost 4 bases, and 3 bases stayed unmatched.

The chain carries TRBV29-1 and TRBJ1-5; perhaps TRBD1 as D (6 bases). Trimming pared 4 bases from V and 5 bases from J, leaving 12 bases between. CDR3 size: 13 residues. Germline V gene lookup returns CDR1 SQVTM and CDR2 ANQGSEA. CDR3 DNA: TGCAGCGTTGGCGGAGGGGGGGATCAGCCCCAGCATTTT. It specifies CSVGGGGDQPQHF.

The chain links TRBV2 to TRBJ1-5; D is unclear. Germline CDR1 and CDR2: SNHLY and FYNNEI. The CDR3 contains 13 residues. Trimming took off 6 bases at V and 4 bases at J, with 10 bases between the two ends. In DNA, the CDR3 is TGTGCCAGCAGGGCAGATGGTAATCAGCCCCAGCATTTT. Amino acids: CASRADGNQPQHF.

The genes are TRBV7-2 and TRBJ1-1, with TRBD1 as a possible D gene (6 bases). Germline V lookup: CDR1 SGHTA, CDR2 FQGNSA. The CDR3 totals 14 residues. The germline V and J ends were trimmed by 1 base and 6 bases, with 12 bases remaining between them. CDR3: CASSLGSGGPEAFF. The CDR3 DNA reads as TGTGCCAGCAGCTTAGGTTCGGGGGGCCCTGAAGCTTTCTTT. The full variable domain, completed using reference TRBV7-2 and TRBJ1-1, is GAGVSQSPSNKVTEKGKDVELRCDPISGHTALYWYRQSLGQGLEFLIYFQGNSAPDKSGLPSDRFSAERTGGSVSTLTIQRTQQEDSAVYLCASSLGSGGPEAFFGQGTRLTVV.

This clone turned up a few times. The chain joins TRBV6-6 to TRBJ2-7, with D unresolved. In germline, CDR1 is MNHNY, CDR2 SVGAGI (reference sequence). Trimming cost V 1 base and J 4 bases, with 14 bases left between them. This CDR3 is 15 amino acids long. DNA for the CDR3: TGTGCCAGCAGTTACTTCGCCTCGTCGGGTTACGAGCAGTACTTC. Its translation is CASSYFASSGYEQYF.

The chain combines TRBV27 with TRBJ2-7; possibly TRBD1 or TRBD2 for D (5 bases each). Germline CDR1 MNHEY, CDR2 SMNVEV (reference sequence). CDR3 length: 14 residues. Trimming took 5 bases from V and 0 from J, leaving 11 bases between them. In DNA form, the CDR3 reads TGTGCCAGCAGTGGCAGGGAGAGCTCCTACGAGCAGTACTTC. As protein: CASSGRESSYEQYF.

This clone was found once. The J gene is TRBJ2-7, the V gene TRBV30, with D possibly being TRBD2 (5 bases). This CDR3 comprises 12 residues. V was trimmed by 5 bases and J by 9 bases, leaving 17 bases between them. Germline values: CDR1 GTSNPN, CDR2 SVGIG (reference sequence). The CDR3 DNA sequence: TGTGCCTGGTCAGGAGGCCAGCAAAGGCAGTACTTC. Translating it yields CAWSGGQQRQYF.

This rearrangement joins TRBV4-1 to TRBJ1-1; no reliable D call. Trimming removed 2 bases at V and 4 bases at J, with 11 bases between. The CDR3 extends over 14 amino acids. The germline gives CDR1 MGHRA, CDR2 YSYEKL. CDR3 amino acids: CASSQIRTGTEAFF. The CDR3 DNA reads TGCGCCAGCAGCCAAATAAGAACGGGCACTGAAGCTTTCTTT.

This chain links TRBV19 with TRBJ1-2; tentative D call: TRBD1 (5 bases). Germline assignment: CDR1 LNHDA and CDR2 SQIVND (reference sequence). V was clipped by 6 bases and J by 7 bases, with 15 bases between them. The CDR3 has 13 amino acids. Here the CDR3 reads CASSVDRGLGYTF. In nucleotides, the CDR3 is TGTGCCAGTAGCGTCGACCGGGGCCTTGGCTACACCTTC. The whole variable domain, filled in from reference TRBV19 and TRBJ1-2, reads DGGITQSPKYLFRKEGQNVTLSCEQNLNHDAMYWYRQDPGQGLRLIYYSQIVNDFQKGDIAEGYSVSREKKESFPLTVTSAQKNPTAFYLCASSVDRGLGYTFGSGTRLTVV.

The chain couples TRBV18 to TRBJ2-3, with D maybe TRBD2 (5 bases). Germline V lookup: CDR1 KGHSH, CDR2 LQKENI. This CDR3 has 14 residues. Trimming pared 2 bases from V and 2 bases from J, leaving 8 bases between. The CDR3 reads CASSPAGVTDTQYF. CDR3 nucleotides: TGTGCCAGCTCACCAGCGGGTGTCACAGATACGCAGTATTTT. The whole variable domain, remainder taken from reference TRBV18 and TRBJ2-3, is NAGVMQNPRHLVRRRGQEARLRCSPMKGHSHVYWYRQLPEEGLKFMVYLQKENIIDESGMPKERFSAEFPKEGPSILRIQQVVRGDSAAYFCASSPAGVTDTQYFGPGTRLTVL.

V and J are TRBV4-3 and TRBJ1-4; 8 nucleotides agree with TRBD1. This CDR3 has 15 residues. V gave up 2 bases and J gave up 7 bases; unmatched junction bases: 6. Germline V gene lookup returns CDR1 LGHNA and CDR2 YSLEER. CDR3 nucleotide sequence: TGCGCCAGCAGCCAATTTACAGGGGGGGGTGAAAAACTGTTTTTT. This gives the protein CASSQFTGGGEKLFF.

The chain joins TRBV5-1 to TRBJ2-5, with unresolved D. Between the trimmed V and J ends, which lost 2 bases and 3 bases, there was a span of 17 bases. The germline gives CDR1 SGHRS, CDR2 YFSETQ. The CDR3 covers 16 residues. The CDR3: CASSFLVPSMEETQYF. For the CDR3, the DNA is TGCGCCAGCAGCTTTCTCGTGCCGTCAATGGAAGAGACCCAGTACTTC.

The chain joins TRBV5-1 to TRBJ2-7; no definite D call. CDR3 length equals 14 residues. Trimming pared 0 bases from V and 1 base from J, leaving 8 bases between. Germline CDR1 is SGHRS and CDR2 is YFSETQ. CDR3 coding DNA: TGCGCCAGCAGCTTGGTTGTGGGATCCTACGAGCAGTACTTC. This encodes CASSLVVGSYEQYF.